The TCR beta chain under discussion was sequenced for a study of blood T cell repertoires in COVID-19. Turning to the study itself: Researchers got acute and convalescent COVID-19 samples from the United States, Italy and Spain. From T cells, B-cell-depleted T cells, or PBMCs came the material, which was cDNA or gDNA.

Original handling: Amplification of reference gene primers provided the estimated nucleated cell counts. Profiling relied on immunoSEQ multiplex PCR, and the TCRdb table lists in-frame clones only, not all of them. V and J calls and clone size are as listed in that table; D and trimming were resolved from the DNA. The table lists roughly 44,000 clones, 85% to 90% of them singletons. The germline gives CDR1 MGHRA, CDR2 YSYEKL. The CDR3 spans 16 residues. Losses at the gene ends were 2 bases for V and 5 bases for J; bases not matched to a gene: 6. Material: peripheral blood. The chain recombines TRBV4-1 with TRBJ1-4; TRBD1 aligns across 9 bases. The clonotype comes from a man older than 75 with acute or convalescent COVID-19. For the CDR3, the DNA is TGCGCCAGCAGCCAACCCTACAGGGGGCGGAATGAAAAACTGTTTTTT. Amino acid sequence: CASSQPYRGRNEKLFF.